This TCR beta chain was captured in a study of molecular identifiers for immune sequencing clone quantification. Background on the study: Replicate RNA from roughly 21,000 or 96,000 naive CD8 T cells formed five aliquots; four were sequenced.

Notes on the study in general: Reports indicate spiked Jurkat TCR RNA from one cell could be found among around 970,000 naive cells. Highly expanded clone sizes could be underestimated by identical TCR molecules sharing a barcode.

Naive CD8 T cell sorting was performed on the CD8+CD4-CCR7+CD45RA+ phenotype. MiXCR, run by TCRdb on the PCR reads, gives a single entry per CDR3 protein. The table has a few hundred thousand distinct CDR3 sequences, about a fifth seen once; the top ten hold more than 0.8%. On this clonotype: Its matching antigen is unknown. This may come from a read error, since a much larger clone is one base off. Here the CDR3 omits its conserved ending phenylalanine or tryptophan, so a read error is the likely source.

The CDR3 extends over 17 amino acids. Losses at the gene ends were 0 bases for V and 4 bases for J; bases not matched to a gene: 8. Germline V gene lookup returns CDR1 LGHNA and CDR2 YSLEER. The TCR was taken from a human donor in good health. Some libraries in this study had Jurkat cell RNA spiked in. Sequencing was performed on naive CD8+ T cells from blood, with Jurkat cell RNA spiked in. As for subset: FACS-sorted CD8+CD4-CCR7+CD45RA+ naive T cells. This sequence joins TRBV4-3 and TRBJ2-7; 11 bases are shared with TRBD2. For the CDR3, the DNA is TGCGCCAGCAGCCAAGATCGGCTAGCGGGAGGCTCGTACGAGCAGTACTCC. It is translated as CASSQDRLAGGSYEQYS.